Listed below are T cell receptor beta chains from one sample, sequenced in a study of regulatory T cells in long-lasting Graves disease. TCRdb re-derived calls from the multiplex PCR reads in MiXCR, one entry per CDR3 protein. The sample lists 360,000 or so distinct CDR3 sequences, 20% to 25% occurring once. The sample was peripheral blood mononuclear cells (PBMCs), taken when the disease was refractory, from a patient treated with antithyroid drugs. Every receptor here comes from a woman in her thirties or forties with Graves disease. Both conserved end residues are part of each CDR3. A D gene is named only where the DNA matches it firmly. Part of the rows lack a size; the others show once, few, many or a class for expanded clones.

V gene	J gene	D gene	clone size	CDR3 protein	CDR3 DNA
TRBV3-1	TRBJ2-2	.	few	CASSPKIEPNTGELFF	TGTGCCAGCAGCCCCAAGATTGAGCCGAACACCGGGGAGCTGTTTTTT
TRBV6-1	TRBJ2-3	TRBD2	few	CASSHRLAGVGRTDTQYF	TGTGCCAGCAGCCACCGGCTGGCGGGAGTCGGGCGCACAGATACGCAGTATTTT
TRBV13	TRBJ2-7	TRBD1	many	CASSLGQPISYEQYF	TGTGCCAGCAGCTTGGGACAGCCAATTTCCTACGAGCAGTACTTC
TRBV7-9	TRBJ2-2	.	.	CASSLLESNTGELFF	TGTGCCAGCAGCTTACTCGAATCGAACACCGGGGAGCTGTTTTTT
TRBV20-1	TRBJ2-7	.	few	CSARVGVGRFRRDEQYF	TGCAGTGCTAGGGTGGGGGTGGGAAGGTTCAGGCGCGACGAGCAGTACTTC
TRBV2	TRBJ2-2	.	.	CASIGGPGELFF	TGTGCCAGCATCGGGGGCCCCGGGGAGCTGTTTTTT
TRBV28	TRBJ2-2	.	many	CASKVDTGELFF	TGTGCCAGCAAAGTGGACACCGGGGAGCTGTTTTTT
TRBV29-1	TRBJ2-1	TRBD2	once	CSAAGVNGDEQFF	TGCAGCGCAGCGGGAGTGAACGGCGATGAGCAGTTCTTC
TRBV12-3/TRBV12-4	TRBJ2-1	.	.	CASTPIAVSYNEQFF	TGTGCCAGCACCCCGATAGCGGTTTCCTACAATGAGCAGTTCTTC
TRBV6-1	TRBJ1-5	.	.	CASSLQIYQPQHF	TGTGCCAGCAGTCTACAAATATATCAGCCCCAGCATTTT
TRBV7-9	TRBJ2-2	.	.	CASSHGGGTGELFF	TGTGCCAGCAGTCACGGGGGCGGGACCGGGGAGCTGTTTTTT
TRBV3-1	TRBJ1-2	.	.	CASSLEGVSYGYTF	TGTGCCAGCAGCCTGGAGGGAGTATCCTATGGCTACACCTTC
TRBV2	TRBJ2-5	.	many	CASSERPTQYF	TGTGCCAGCAGTGAACGGCCCACCCAGTACTTC
TRBV7-9	TRBJ1-5	TRBD1	.	CASSLGTGVGQPQHF	TGTGCCAGCAGCTTAGGTACAGGGGTAGGGCAGCCCCAGCATTTT
TRBV12-3/TRBV12-4	TRBJ1-1	.	many	CASSLTGTLDEAFF	TGTGCCAGCAGTTTAACCGGGACACTCGACGAAGCTTTCTTT
TRBV10-3	TRBJ2-7	TRBD2	few	CAISEYFAGDYEQYF	TGTGCCATCAGTGAGTACTTTGCGGGAGACTACGAGCAGTACTTC
TRBV28	TRBJ1-2	.	many	CASSFKRGYTF	TGTGCCAGCAGTTTTAAGAGGGGCTACACCTTC
TRBV6-2/TRBV6-3	TRBJ2-7	TRBD2	many	CASSYSGLGFYEQYF	TGTGCCAGCAGTTACTCGGGACTAGGATTCTACGAGCAGTACTTC
TRBV27	TRBJ2-1	TRBD2	many	CASKLSGTSGRNEQFF	TGTGCCAGCAAGCTCTCCGGGACTAGCGGGAGAAATGAGCAGTTCTTC
TRBV12-3/TRBV12-4	TRBJ2-2	.	many	CASMVRGPGELFF	TGTGCCAGTATGGTTCGGGGGCCCGGGGAGCTGTTTTTT
TRBV29-1	TRBJ1-2	TRBD1	many	CSVEAVSQGIFGYTF	TGCAGCGTTGAAGCGGTCTCACAGGGGATTTTTGGCTACACCTTC
TRBV5-6	TRBJ2-2	.	.	CASSAYHEELFF	TGTGCCAGCAGCGCCTACCATGAGGAGCTGTTTTTT
TRBV10-1	TRBJ2-2	.	many	CASSESTGELFF	TGCGCCAGCAGTGAGTCGACCGGGGAGCTGTTTTTT
TRBV15	TRBJ1-5	.	many	CATSRDGRVSQPQHF	TGTGCCACCAGCAGAGATGGCAGGGTTAGCCAGCCCCAGCATTTT
TRBV7-2	TRBJ2-2	TRBD1	.	CASSHPHWDRPTGELFF	TGCGCCAGCAGCCACCCACATTGGGACAGGCCCACCGGGGAGCTGTTTTTT
TRBV28	TRBJ2-7	.	many	CASSRRLNSYEQYF	TGTGCCAGCAGCCGACGACTGAACTCCTACGAGCAGTACTTC
TRBV9	TRBJ1-6	.	.	CASSAEKGSSYNSPLHF	TGTGCCAGCAGCGCGGAAAAAGGGTCCTCCTATAATTCACCCCTCCACTTT
TRBV20-1	TRBJ2-1	TRBD2	.	CSAPSGRGNEQFF	TGCAGTGCCCCAAGCGGGAGGGGCAATGAGCAGTTCTTC
TRBV2	TRBJ1-5	.	many	CASSDRGLGFNQPQHF	TGTGCCAGCAGCGATCGGGGGTTGGGTTTCAATCAGCCCCAGCATTTT
TRBV19	TRBJ1-1	.	many	CASSYTGYDSEAFF	TGTGCCAGTAGTTACACAGGGTACGACTCTGAAGCTTTCTTT
TRBV7-2	TRBJ2-5	TRBD1	.	CASSFGDRDWETQYF	TGTGCCAGCAGCTTCGGGGACAGGGATTGGGAGACCCAGTACTTC
TRBV7-2	TRBJ2-2	.	many	CASTPEGDPSTGELFF	TGTGCCAGCACCCCAGAGGGGGATCCCTCCACCGGGGAGCTGTTTTTT
TRBV14	TRBJ2-7	TRBD2	.	CASSHTSAYEQYF	TGTGCCAGCAGCCACACTAGCGCTTACGAGCAGTACTTC
TRBV11-2	TRBJ2-2	TRBD2	.	CASRQTSIGELLF	TGTGCCAGCAGACAGACTAGCATCGGGGAGCTGCTTTTT
TRBV28	TRBJ2-7	.	many	CASTLGQGIYEQYF	TGTGCCAGCACCCTTGGGCAGGGTATCTACGAGCAGTACTTC
TRBV6-1	TRBJ1-5	.	many	CASTHTFDDQPQHF	TGTGCCAGCACCCACACGTTCGACGATCAGCCCCAGCATTTT
TRBV28	TRBJ2-7	.	many	CASSSRGASSYEQYF	TGTGCCAGCAGTTCCCGCGGGGCTAGCTCCTACGAGCAGTACTTC
TRBV28	TRBJ2-7	.	many	CASSSPGREIGYEQYF	TGTGCCAGCAGTTCACCCGGACGGGAGATCGGCTACGAGCAGTACTTC
TRBV4-1	TRBJ1-5	.	.	CASSQEVWAYSNQPQHF	TGCGCCAGCAGCCAAGAGGTTTGGGCATATAGCAATCAGCCCCAGCATTTT
TRBV28	TRBJ1-4	TRBD1	.	CASSLGAGTGGAANEKLFF	TGTGCCAGCAGCCTTGGAGCGGGGACAGGGGGCGCCGCTAATGAAAAACTGTTTTTT
TRBV2	TRBJ2-5	.	many	CASRAQGPSGTQYF	TGTGCCAGCAGGGCCCAGGGACCTTCAGGGACCCAGTACTTC
TRBV2	TRBJ1-1	.	few	CASSEALRGNTEAFF	TGTGCCAGCAGTGAAGCGCTCAGGGGGAACACTGAAGCTTTCTTT
TRBV12-3/TRBV12-4	TRBJ2-5	.	.	CASGRQGGAETQYF	TGTGCCAGCGGTCGGCAGGGGGGGGCAGAGACCCAGTACTTC
TRBV29-1	TRBJ1-1	.	few	CSVEVQGTYTEAFF	TGCAGCGTTGAAGTGCAGGGGACGTACACTGAAGCTTTCTTT
TRBV19	TRBJ1-5	TRBD1	.	CASSSRGDQPQHF	TGTGCCAGTAGTAGCAGGGGGGATCAGCCCCAGCATTTT